These T cell receptor beta chains were read from a single sample in a study of blood T cell repertoires in COVID-19. Here immunoSEQ multiplex PCR was the method, and the copy in TCRdb shows in-frame clones only, minus some. The table lists some 490,000 clones, approximately 91% of them singletons. The sample comprised PBMCs or T cells enriched from blood (not recorded which). The receptors stem from a woman aged 60-70 years who had recovered from COVID-19. CDR3s include the opening cysteine and the closing phenylalanine or tryptophan. D genes are given only for firm matches. Size is omitted from some rows. Given values are once, few, many or a class for expanded clones.

d_gene,j_gene,abundance,v_gene,CDR3nt,CDR3aa
TRBD1,TRBJ1-1,.,TRBV5-1,TGCGCCAGCAGCCCACAGGGGGCGGGCACTGAAGCTTTCTTT,CASSPQGAGTEAFF
TRBD1,TRBJ2-7,.,TRBV19,TGTGCCAGTAGTATAGGACAGGGGGCCTCCTACGAGCAGTACTTC,CASSIGQGASYEQYF
.,TRBJ1-5,.,TRBV2,TGTGCCAGCAAAGTGACTGACAGCTATCAGCCCCAGCATTTT,CASKVTDSYQPQHF
.,TRBJ2-3,.,TRBV4-1,TGCGCCAGCAGCCAAGATGGACAATATACGCAGTATTTT,CASSQDGQYTQYF
.,TRBJ1-3,.,TRBV6-6,TGTGCCAGCAGCTCCAGGGCCCTGGGGGGAAACACCATATATTTT,CASSSRALGGNTIYF
TRBD1,TRBJ2-6,.,TRBV27,TGTGCCAGCAGTTCCGACAGGGTAGGGGCCAACGTCCTGACTTTC,CASSSDRVGANVLTF
TRBD1,TRBJ2-7,.,TRBV10-3,TGTGCCGTGTCACAGGGGGCGGGCTACGAGCAGTACTTC,CAVSQGAGYEQYF
.,TRBJ2-5,.,TRBV5-1,TGCGCCAGCAGTGGCTCACTGACGGAGGGCCAAGAGACCCAGTACTTC,CASSGSLTEGQETQYF
.,TRBJ1-2,.,TRBV7-9,TGTGCCAGCAGCCGTTTCGAGGTGGATAACTATGGCTACACCTTC,CASSRFEVDNYGYTF
.,TRBJ1-2,.,TRBV13,TGTGCCAGCAGCCCCCCGGGGGACCTTAACTATGGCTACACCTTC,CASSPPGDLNYGYTF
.,TRBJ2-2,.,TRBV10-2,TGCGCCAGCAGGTTGACAGGCCGAGGGACCGGGGAGCTGTTTTTT,CASRLTGRGTGELFF
TRBD1,TRBJ1-2,.,TRBV14,TGTGCCAGCAGCCCCTGGACAGGGATGGCCTATGGCTACACCTTC,CASSPWTGMAYGYTF
.,TRBJ2-5,.,TRBV10-3,TGTGCCATCAGTGAGGGCGGACAAGAGACCCAGTACTTC,CAISEGGQETQYF
.,TRBJ1-5,once,TRBV5-1,TGCGCCAGCAGCTTGGATGGGGGCACTAGCAATCAGCCCCAGCATTTT,CASSLDGGTSNQPQHF
TRBD1,TRBJ2-1,.,TRBV5-1,TGCGCCAGCAGCTTGGTCCAGGGGGCCAATGAGCAGTTCTTC,CASSLVQGANEQFF
.,TRBJ1-1,.,TRBV10-3,TGTGCCATCAGTGGGACAGCAATGAACACTGAAGCTTTCTTT,CAISGTAMNTEAFF